Below, 9 T cell receptor beta chains from the same sample are listed, as sequenced in a study of cytomegalovirus exposure and HLA in healthy donors. Primers: 60 Vbeta forward and 13 Jbeta reverse. The repertoire was sequenced with immunoSEQ multiplex PCR; TCRdb's copy has only in-frame clones and lacks some. The sample shows roughly 180,000 clones, around 82% of them seen only once. Specimen: PBMCs. Source of these receptors: a woman aged 50 to 60 in good health and CMV-seropositive.

This clone was detected only once. The genes are TRBV6-5 and TRBJ2-1, with TRBD2 identical over 9 bases. V shed 6 bases and J 6 bases; nucleotides not matched to a gene: 9. From germline, CDR1 is MNHEY and CDR2 SVGAGI. The CDR3 is made up of 15 amino acids. Written as DNA, the CDR3 is TGTGCCAGCAGCTCCAGCGGGGGGAGAGGCAATGAGCAGTTCTTC. Translating it yields CASSSSGGRGNEQFF.

This chain connects TRBV27 to TRBJ2-7; the match to TRBD1 covers 7 bases. V lost 6 bases and J lost 2; bases outside the gene matches: 7. Per the germline V gene, CDR1 is MNHEY and CDR2 is SMNVEV (reference sequence). The CDR3 covers 14 residues. Written as DNA, the CDR3 is TGTGCCAGCAGCCGGACAGGTCATCCCTACGAGCAGTACTTC. This encodes CASSRTGHPYEQYF.

This clone was observed a handful of times. This sequence joins TRBV19 and TRBJ1-5, with TRBD1 matching over 7 bases. This CDR3 contains 15 residues. Germline V gives CDR1 LNHDA, CDR2 SQIVND (reference sequence). The V segment lost 5 bases and the J segment 5 bases; nucleotides outside the gene matches: 9. The CDR3 spells CASSLLGGPYQPQHF. CDR3 bases: TGTGCCAGTAGTCTCCTAGGGGGCCCATATCAGCCCCAGCATTTT.

The chain couples TRBV11-3 to TRBJ2-1; weak D call: TRBD2 (5 bases). Trimming took 3 bases from V and 4 from J, leaving 13 bases between them. The CDR3 extends over 15 amino acids. Germline V gene lookup returns CDR1 SGHNT and CDR2 YENEEA. In DNA, the CDR3 is TGTGCCAGCAGCTTCAGCGCGGGTATTTACAATGAGCAGTTCTTC. Protein: CASSFSAGIYNEQFF.

This chain joins TRBV19 and TRBJ2-3; 11 bases map to TRBD1. The CDR3 loop spans 14 amino acids. The trim removed 3 bases at V and 4 bases at J, leaving 0 bases unmatched. CDR1 is LNHDA, CDR2 SQIVND, per germline (reference sequence). CDR3 sequence reads: CASSMGQGADTQYF. CDR3 coding DNA: TGTGCCAGTAGTATGGGACAGGGGGCAGATACGCAGTATTTT.

This rearrangement joins TRBV11-2 to TRBJ1-3; a weak D match, TRBD1 (6 bases). The germline CDR1 and CDR2 sequences are SGHAT and FQNNGV. The CDR3 is 16 amino acids. V lost 0 bases and J lost 3, with 12 bases in between. The CDR3 DNA follows: TGTGCCAGCAGCTTAGATAGGGGGACAATTGGAAACACCATATATTTT. This translates into CASSLDRGTIGNTIYF.

The genes are TRBV2 and TRBJ1-3; 8 nucleotides align to TRBD1. The V segment lost 5 bases and the J segment 4 bases; nucleotides outside the gene matches: 4. This CDR3 region has 14 residues. The V gene's germline CDR1 is SNHLY and CDR2 FYNNEI. CDR3 loop: CASSYRTGGNTIYF. The CDR3 region has the DNA TGTGCCAGCAGTTATAGGACAGGGGGAAACACCATATATTTT.

The chain recombines TRBV6-1 with TRBJ2-7, with TRBD2 matching 9 bases. The germline V gene encodes CDR1 MNHNS and CDR2 SASEGT. The length of the CDR3 is 17 residues. The ends lost 4 bases at V and 0 bases at J; junction bases unmatched: 10. In nucleotides, the CDR3 is TGTGCCAGCAGTGCCCTAGAAAGCGGGGGGAGCTCCTACGAGCAGTACTTC. Translated: CASSALESGGSSYEQYF.

The chain joins TRBV11-2 to TRBJ1-1, with 7 bases matching TRBD1. After removal of 5 bases from V and 8 bases from J, the junction contained 11 bases not matched to a gene. CDR1 and CDR2 (germline): SGHAT, FQNNGV. The CDR3 runs 14 residues. Written as DNA, the CDR3 is TGTGCCAGCAGCCCGAGCACAGGGGTTCCGGAAGCTTTCTTT. Its protein is CASSPSTGVPEAFF.